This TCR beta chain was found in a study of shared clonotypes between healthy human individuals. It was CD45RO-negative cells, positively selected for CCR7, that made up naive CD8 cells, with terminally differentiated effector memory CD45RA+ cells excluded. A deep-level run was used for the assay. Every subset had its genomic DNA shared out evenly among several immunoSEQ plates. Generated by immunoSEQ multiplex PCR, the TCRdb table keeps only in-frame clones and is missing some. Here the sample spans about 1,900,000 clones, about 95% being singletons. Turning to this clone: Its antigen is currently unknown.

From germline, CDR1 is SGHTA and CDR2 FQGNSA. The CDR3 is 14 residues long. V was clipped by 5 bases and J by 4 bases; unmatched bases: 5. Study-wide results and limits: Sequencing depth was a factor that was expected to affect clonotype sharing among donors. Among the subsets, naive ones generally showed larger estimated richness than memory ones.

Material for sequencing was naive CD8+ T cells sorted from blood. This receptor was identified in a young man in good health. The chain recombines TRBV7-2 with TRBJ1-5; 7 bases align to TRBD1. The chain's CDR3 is CASSPGTENQPQHF. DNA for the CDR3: TGTGCCAGCAGCCCGGGGACAGAAAATCAGCCCCAGCATTTT.